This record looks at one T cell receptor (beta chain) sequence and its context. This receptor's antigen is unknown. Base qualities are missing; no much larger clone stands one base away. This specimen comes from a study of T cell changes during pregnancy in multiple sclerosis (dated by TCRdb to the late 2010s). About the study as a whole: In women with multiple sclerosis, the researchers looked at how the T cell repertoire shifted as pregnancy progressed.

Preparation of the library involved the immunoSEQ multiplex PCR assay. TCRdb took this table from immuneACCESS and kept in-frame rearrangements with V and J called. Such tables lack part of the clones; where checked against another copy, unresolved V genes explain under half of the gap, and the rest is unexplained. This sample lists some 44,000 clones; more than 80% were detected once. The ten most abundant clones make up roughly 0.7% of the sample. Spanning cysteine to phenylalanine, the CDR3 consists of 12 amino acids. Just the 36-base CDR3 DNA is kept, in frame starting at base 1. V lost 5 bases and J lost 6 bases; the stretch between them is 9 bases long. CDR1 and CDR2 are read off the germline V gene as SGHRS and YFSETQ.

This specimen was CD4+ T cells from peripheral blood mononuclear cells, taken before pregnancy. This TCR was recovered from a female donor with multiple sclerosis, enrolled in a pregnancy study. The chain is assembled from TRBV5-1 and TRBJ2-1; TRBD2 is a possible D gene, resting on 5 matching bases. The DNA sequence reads TGCGCCAGCAGTCTGGCGGGCAATGAGCAGTTCTTC. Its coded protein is CASSLAGNEQFF. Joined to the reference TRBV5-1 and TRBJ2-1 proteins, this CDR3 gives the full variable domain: KAGVTQTPRYLIKTRGQQVTLSCSPISGHRSVSWYQQTPGQGLQFLFEYFSETQRNKGNFPGRFSGRQFSNSRSEMNVSTLELGDSALYLCASSLAGNEQFFGPGTRLTVL.